The clone carrying this T cell receptor beta chain was seen a handful of times. Use of 60 Vbeta and 13 Jbeta primers characterized the PCR. Clones were sequenced by immunoSEQ multiplex PCR, and TCRdb holds only the in-frame ones, with some missing. The sample yields 150,000 to 200,000 clones, around 78% seen once. The data originate from a study of cytomegalovirus exposure and HLA in healthy donors. Germline values: CDR1 MNHEY, CDR2 SVGAGI. J was trimmed by 4 bases and V by 4 bases; bases with no gene match: 6. CDR3 length: 15 residues. Material for sequencing was PBMCs. The gene calls are TRBV6-5 and TRBJ2-7, with 11 nucleotides matching TRBD2. The source is a young woman in good health and CMV-seropositive. Here the CDR3 reads CASSFEGLAEYEQYF. Here the CDR3 DNA reads TGTGCCAGCAGTTTCGAGGGACTAGCGGAGTACGAGCAGTACTTC.